The 3 T cell receptor beta chains below come from one sample, sequenced in a study of blood T cell repertoires in COVID-19. The repertoire was sequenced with immunoSEQ multiplex PCR; TCRdb's copy has only in-frame clones and lacks some. The sample has approximately 120,000 clones, 81% seen once. Specimen: peripheral blood. The receptors shown here come from a man aged 25 to 40 with COVID-19, enrolled during active disease.

The gene calls are TRBV9 and TRBJ1-6, with 7 nucleotides matching TRBD1. V shed 0 bases, J shed 6 bases, and the junction held 6 bases outside the gene matches. Germline CDR1 and CDR2: SGDLS and YYNGEE. This CDR3 spans 16 amino acids. CDR3 in amino acids: CASSVDGTAINSPLHF. Here the CDR3 DNA reads TGTGCCAGCAGCGTAGACGGGACAGCAATTAATTCACCCCTCCACTTT.

The V gene is TRBV4-1, the J gene TRBJ2-1; 7 nucleotides align to TRBD1. V shed 0 bases and J 3 bases; nucleotides not matched to a gene: 2. Germline CDR1 reads MGHRA; CDR2 reads YSYEKL. The CDR3 totals 15 residues. The CDR3 loop reads CASSQDGTVYNEQFF. In nucleotides, the CDR3 is TGCGCCAGCAGCCAAGATGGGACAGTCTACAATGAGCAGTTCTTC.

The V call is TRBV6-5, the J call TRBJ1-4, with 8 bases matching TRBD1. The CDR3 is 15 amino acids. J gave up 5 bases and V 4 bases, and 6 bases lay outside the gene matches. Per germline, CDR1 MNHEY and CDR2 SVGAGI. The CDR3 loop is CASSWSNRGNEKLFF. Written as DNA, the CDR3 is TGTGCCAGCAGTTGGTCCAACAGGGGGAATGAAAAACTGTTTTTT.